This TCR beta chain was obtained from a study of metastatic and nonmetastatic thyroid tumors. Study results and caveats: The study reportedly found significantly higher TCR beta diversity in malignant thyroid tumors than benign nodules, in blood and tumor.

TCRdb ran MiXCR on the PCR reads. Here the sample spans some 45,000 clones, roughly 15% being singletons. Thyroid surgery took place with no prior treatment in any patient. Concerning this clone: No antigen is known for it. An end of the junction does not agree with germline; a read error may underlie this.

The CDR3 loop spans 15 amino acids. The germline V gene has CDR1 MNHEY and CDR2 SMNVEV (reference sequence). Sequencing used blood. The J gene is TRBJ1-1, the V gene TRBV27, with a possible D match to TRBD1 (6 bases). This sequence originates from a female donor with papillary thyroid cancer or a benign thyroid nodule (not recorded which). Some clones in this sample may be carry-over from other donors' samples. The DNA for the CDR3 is TGTGCCAGCAGTTTGTCGGGACACCAGAACACTGAAGCTTACTTT. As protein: CASSLSGHQNTEAYF.